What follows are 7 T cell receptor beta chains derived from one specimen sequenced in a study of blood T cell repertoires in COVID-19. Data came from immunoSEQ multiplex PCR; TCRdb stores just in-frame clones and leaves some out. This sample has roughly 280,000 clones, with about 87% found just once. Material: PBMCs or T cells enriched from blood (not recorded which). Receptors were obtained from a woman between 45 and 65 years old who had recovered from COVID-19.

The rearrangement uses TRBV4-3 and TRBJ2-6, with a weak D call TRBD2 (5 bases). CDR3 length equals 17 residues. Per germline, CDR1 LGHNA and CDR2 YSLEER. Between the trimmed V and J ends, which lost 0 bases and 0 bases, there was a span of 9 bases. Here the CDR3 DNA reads TGCGCCAGCAGCCAAGAGAGGGAGAGCTCTGGGGCCAACGTCCTGACTTTC. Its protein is CASSQERESSGANVLTF.

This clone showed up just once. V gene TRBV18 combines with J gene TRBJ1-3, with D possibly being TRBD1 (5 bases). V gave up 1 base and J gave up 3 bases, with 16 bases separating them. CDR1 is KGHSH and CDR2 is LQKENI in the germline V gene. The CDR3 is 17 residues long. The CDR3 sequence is CASSPRQRHPSGNTIYF. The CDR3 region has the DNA TGTGCCAGCTCACCACGACAGAGACATCCCAGTGGAAACACCATATATTTT.

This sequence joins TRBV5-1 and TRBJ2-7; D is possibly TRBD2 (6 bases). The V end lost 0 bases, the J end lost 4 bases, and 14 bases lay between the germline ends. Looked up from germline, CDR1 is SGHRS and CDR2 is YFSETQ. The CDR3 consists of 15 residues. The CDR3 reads CASSLVPGVAYEQYF. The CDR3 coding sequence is TGCGCCAGCAGCTTGGTTCCGGGGGTTGCATACGAGCAGTACTTC.

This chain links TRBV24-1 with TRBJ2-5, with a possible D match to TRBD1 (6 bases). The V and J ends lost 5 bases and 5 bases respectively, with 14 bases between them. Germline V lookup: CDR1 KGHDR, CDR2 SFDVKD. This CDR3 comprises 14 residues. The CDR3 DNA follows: TGTGCCACCAGTGGGGCAGGGGCGTCCGAGACCCAGTACTTC. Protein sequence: CATSGAGASETQYF.

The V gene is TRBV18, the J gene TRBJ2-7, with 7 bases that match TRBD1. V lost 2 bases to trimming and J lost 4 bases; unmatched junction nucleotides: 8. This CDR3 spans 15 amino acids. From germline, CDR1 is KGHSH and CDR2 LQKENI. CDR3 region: CASSPAGQALYEQYF. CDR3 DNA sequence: TGTGCCAGCTCACCAGCCGGACAGGCCCTTTACGAGCAGTACTTC.

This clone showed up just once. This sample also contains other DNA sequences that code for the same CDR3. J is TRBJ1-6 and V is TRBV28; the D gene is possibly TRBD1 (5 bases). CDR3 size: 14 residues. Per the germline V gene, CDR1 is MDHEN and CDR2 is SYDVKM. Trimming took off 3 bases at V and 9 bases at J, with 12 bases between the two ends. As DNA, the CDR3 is TGTGCCAGCAGTTTGGGGCAGGGTGGTTCACCCCTCCACTTT. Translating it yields CASSLGQGGSPLHF.

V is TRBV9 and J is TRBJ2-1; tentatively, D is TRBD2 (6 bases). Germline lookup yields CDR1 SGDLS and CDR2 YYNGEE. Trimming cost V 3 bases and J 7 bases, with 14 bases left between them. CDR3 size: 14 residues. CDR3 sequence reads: CASSGERVMNEQFF. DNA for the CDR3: TGTGCCAGCAGCGGGGAGCGGGTTATGAATGAGCAGTTCTTC.